This TCR beta chain was observed in a study of blood T cell repertoires in COVID-19. Study-wide background: Samples came from the United States, Italy and Spain, spanning acute and convalescent COVID-19.

In the source study's methods: Quantification of nucleated cells was approximated via reference gene primer amplification. Assay: immunoSEQ multiplex PCR; the TCRdb copy retains only in-frame clones and omits some. V and J calls and clone size are given by that table; D and trimming were obtained from the DNA. The table has 85,000 or so clones, around 81% seen once; the top ten hold 44%. With V trimmed by 6 bases and J by 2 bases, 12 bases remained unmatched. Germline CDR1 reads SGDLS; CDR2 reads YYNGEE. There are 16 residues in the CDR3. Sequencing was performed on peripheral blood. V gene TRBV9 combines with J gene TRBJ1-2; TRBD1 matches at 8 bases. The sequence was obtained from a man older than 75 with acute or convalescent COVID-19. The CDR3 here is CASTSGGAGGNYGYTF. The CDR3, as DNA: TGTGCCAGCACTTCCGGCGGGGCAGGGGGCAACTATGGCTACACCTTC.